This T cell receptor beta chain came from a study of beta chain features in type 1 diabetes (dated by TCRdb to about 2018). Study-wide context: Patients and healthy donors did not differ in mean age, gender distribution, total cell number or subset yield. A total of around 110,000,000 sorted cells were examined across all samples, and RNA yield correlated strongly with the number of cells per subset. The study compared TCRB repertoires of sorted circulating CD4+ T cell subsets between recently diagnosed type 1 diabetes patients and matched healthy donors. Regulatory and stem cell-like memory subsets were obtained from only 8 patients and about 8 healthy donors, while naive and central memory subsets were obtained from all 30 or so donors. The full study reports these points: Naive, central memory and regulatory TCRB repertoires appeared more similar among patients than among healthy donors. Shorter templates might be favored by PCR, yet because patient and control samples were amplified and corrected together, any such skew would affect both groups equally. HLA sub-analyses involved small numbers of individuals, so any influence of HLA type on TCRB rearrangement remained unresolved. In all four CD4+ subsets, TCRB CDR3 length was moderately but significantly shorter in type 1 diabetes patients. Because cDNA rather than genomic DNA was sequenced, highly expressing activated cells could have been over-represented, although no difference in activation and CD3 levels was found between groups. At VDJ recombination sites, type 1 diabetes patients had fewer insertions and more deleted nucleotides, which implies abnormalities in thymic rearrangement.

The CDR3 starts with the cysteine, ends with the phenylalanine, and has 11 residues. The entry retains the CDR3 DNA only, 33 bases that are in frame from base 1. The germline V gene sets CDR1 to SNHLY and CDR2 to FYNNEI. A distance of 3 bases separates the germline ends of V and J, which lose 5 bases and 2 bases respectively. This clone was picked up a small number of times. Its antigen is not yet known. Base qualities are missing; no much larger clone stands one base away. Each donor gave one peripheral blood draw, roughly 110 mL on average, collected into heparinised tubes. A BD FACSAria II and a panel including CD45RO, CCR7, CD25, CD127, CD95 and CD27 were used to sort naive, central memory, regulatory and stem cell-like memory CD4+ T cells. A purity above 95% was achieved for all sorted populations. PBMCs were isolated right away by Lymphoprep density gradient centrifugation and were stained directly, without culture. So that batch effects would be minimized, each experiment stained and sorted samples in pairs, pairing one healthy donor with one patient.

The High Capacity cDNA Reverse Transcription Kit was used to reverse transcribe all of the isolated RNA, meaning that expressed TCRB transcripts were what got sequenced. Deep immunoSEQ sequencing was performed on naive, central memory and regulatory T cell samples, with an average of roughly 4 million total reads per sample. Sorted cells were lysed in RLT buffer and RNA was extracted with DNase-treated RNeasy Micro or Mini kits, depending on cell number. Each cell subset was processed separately to prevent cross-contamination, with patient and healthy donor samples processed together. The immunoSEQ multiplex PCR was used to amplify TCRB sequences from cDNA, generating 87-bp fragments that spanned the CDR3 region. Amplicons were sequenced on the Illumina HiSeq platform. The authors' analysis ran thus. PCR bias was corrected computationally using synthetic template baselines, and reads within Hamming distance 2 were collapsed, with unmergeable singletons discarded. Reads were aligned against IMGT to assign V, D and J genes, CDR3 length and insertions or deletions at six rearrangement sites. Within each subset, clonotype counts were normalized to sorted cell number, and only after that were true diversity and Gini coefficients computed with the tcR R package. The overlap coefficient, calculated on TCRB nucleotide sequences, was used to quantify repertoire sharing. This immuneACCESS table, as held by TCRdb, lists in-frame sequences with V and J called but not all clones. Of the missing ones, under half trace to an unresolved V gene in checked studies; the others have no known cause. The DNA was the basis for D and trimming; V, J and clone size are from that table. For this sample the table gives 100,000 to 150,000 clones, of which roughly 10% were detected only once. Approximately 0.7% of the sample lies in the top ten.

The sequence links TRBV2 to TRBJ2-5; the D gene is not confidently resolved. Sequencing input: central memory CD4+ T cells from blood. This TCR came from a man aged 30 to 39 with type 1 diabetes. The DNA reads TGTGCCAGCAGTTATCAAGAGACCCAGTACTTC. Translated, it reads CASSYQETQYF.